This is a list of T cell receptor beta chains from one sample in a study of PD-1 blockade in classical Hodgkin lymphoma. The method was immunoSEQ multiplex PCR; TCRdb's version includes in-frame clones alone and lacks a portion of them. The sample has approximately 43,000 clones, approximately 90% seen once. Sequences were derived from peripheral blood mononuclear cells (PBMCs), sampled before the second cycle of nivolumab. Receptors were obtained from a human donor with classical Hodgkin lymphoma. The CDR3 runs from the conserved cysteine through the conserved F or W. A D gene is named only where the DNA matches it firmly. Where a row states a size, it is once, few, many or the class of an expanded clone; other rows omit it.

>TRBV11-2|TRBJ1-1|TRBD1|NA
TGTGCCAGCAGCTTAGTCCGGACAGGCACTGAAGCTTTCTTT
CASSLVRTGTEAFF
>TRBV7-2|TRBJ2-5|TRBD2|NA
TGTGCCAGCAGCTTAGTTACTAGCGCCGAGACCCAGTACTTC
CASSLVTSAETQYF
>TRBV2|TRBJ2-3|TRBD1|NA
TGTGCCAGCAGTATGGGACAGGGGGAGGGCACAGATACGCAGTATTTT
CASSMGQGEGTDTQYF
>TRBV11-2|TRBJ2-7|NA|NA
NA
CASSLVAGGASGF
>TRBV10-3|TRBJ2-5|TRBD1|NA
TGTGCCATCAGTGAGGGGACAGGAGGACACCAAGAGACCCAGTACTTC
CAISEGTGGHQETQYF
>TRBV7-2|TRBJ2-1|TRBD2|NA
TGTGCCAGCAGCCGAATAAGCGGGAGCTCCTACAATGAGCAGTTCTTC
CASSRISGSSYNEQFF
>TRBV10-3|TRBJ2-2|NA|NA
TGTGCCATCAGGGACGCCAACACCGGGGAGCTGTTTTTT
CAIRDANTGELFF
>TRBV10-3|TRBJ1-4|NA|NA
TGTGCCACCAGAGTACCGACTAATGAAAAACTGTTTTTT
CATRVPTNEKLFF
>TRBV7-3|TRBJ2-5|NA|NA
TGTGCCAGCAGCCCGAACGGCCGGCAGCAAGAGACCCAGTACTTC
CASSPNGRQQETQYF
>TRBV7-8|TRBJ2-7|NA|NA
TGTGCCAGCAGCTTAGCTTGGGGCGGCGAGCAGTACTTC
CASSLAWGGEQYF
>TRBV5-6|TRBJ2-7|TRBD1|NA
TGTGCCAGCAGCTTAGGACAGGGAATTACCTACGAGCAGTACTTC
CASSLGQGITYEQYF
>TRBV2|TRBJ2-3|TRBD1|NA
TGTGCCAGCAGTATGGACAGGGGCGGCGATACGCAGTATTTT
CASSMDRGGDTQYF
>TRBV6-6|TRBJ2-1|TRBD2|NA
TGTGCCAGCAGACTCCCGACTAGCGGGAGAGAGAATGAGCAGTTCTTC
CASRLPTSGRENEQFF
>TRBV28|TRBJ2-7|NA|NA
TGTGCCAGCAGCCCCTCTCGGGTAGGAGACTACGAGCAGTACTTC
CASSPSRVGDYEQYF
>TRBV10-3|TRBJ2-5|TRBD1|once
TGTGCCATCAGGACAGGGGGTATGGAGACCCAGTACTTC
CAIRTGGMETQYF
>TRBV18|TRBJ1-2|NA|NA
TGTGCCAGCTCACCACTCGGCCAGGGCTATGGCTACACCTTC
CASSPLGQGYGYTF
>TRBV5-4|TRBJ1-1|NA|NA
TGTGCCACTCAAAGGGACCCGGGGGACACTGAAGCTTTCTTT
CATQRDPGDTEAFF
>TRBV5-1|TRBJ2-3|TRBD1|NA
TGCGCCAGCAGCCCTGGAGGGACAGGGGGGGCAGATACGCAGTATTTT
CASSPGGTGGADTQYF
>TRBV21-1|TRBJ2-3|NA|NA
TGTGCCAGCAGCAAATCGGCGGTGGGGGGGGTACCCACAGATACGCAGTATTTT
CASSKSAVGGVPTDTQYF
>TRBV27|TRBJ1-5|NA|NA
TGTGCCAGCAGTTCCGGACTGCCCGATAGCAATCAGCCCCAGCATTTT
CASSSGLPDSNQPQHF
>TRBV7-3|TRBJ2-1|TRBD2|few
TGTGCCAGCAGCCCGACAGGACTAGCGGGGGGGCGGTTTGGTGAGCAGTTCTTC
CASSPTGLAGGRFGEQFF
>TRBV5-8|TRBJ2-7|NA|NA
TGTGCCAGCAGCTTAACGGGACAAAGCTCCTACGAGCAGTACTTC
CASSLTGQSSYEQYF
>TRBV6-1|TRBJ2-7|NA|once
TGTGCCAGCAGTGTCGGGACTCCGACGGCCTACGAGCAGTACTTC
CASSVGTPTAYEQYF
>TRBV6-5|TRBJ1-4|NA|once
TGTGCCAGCAGCATTGAGGGGGAAAAACTGTTTTTT
CASSIEGEKLFF
>TRBV27|TRBJ2-2|TRBD2|NA
TGTGCCAGCAGTTTTCAGTGGACTAGGGTTAACCCCGGGGAGCTGTTTTTT
CASSFQWTRVNPGELFF
>TRBV4-1|TRBJ1-5|TRBD1|NA
TGCGCCAGCAGCCAAGAATACAGGGGGAGCAATCAGCCCCAGCATTTT
CASSQEYRGSNQPQHF
>TRBV9|TRBJ2-1|NA|NA
TGTGCCAGCAGCGTGGGGCCTTACAATGAGCAGTTCTTC
CASSVGPYNEQFF
>TRBV2|TRBJ2-7|TRBD1|NA
TGTGCCAGCAGTGTCGCCAGGGGGTCCTACGAGCAGTACTTC
CASSVARGSYEQYF
>TRBV19|TRBJ2-2|NA|NA
TGTGCCAGTAGTCGACTGGGGGGTAGGGAGACCGGGGAGCTGTTTTTT
CASSRLGGRETGELFF